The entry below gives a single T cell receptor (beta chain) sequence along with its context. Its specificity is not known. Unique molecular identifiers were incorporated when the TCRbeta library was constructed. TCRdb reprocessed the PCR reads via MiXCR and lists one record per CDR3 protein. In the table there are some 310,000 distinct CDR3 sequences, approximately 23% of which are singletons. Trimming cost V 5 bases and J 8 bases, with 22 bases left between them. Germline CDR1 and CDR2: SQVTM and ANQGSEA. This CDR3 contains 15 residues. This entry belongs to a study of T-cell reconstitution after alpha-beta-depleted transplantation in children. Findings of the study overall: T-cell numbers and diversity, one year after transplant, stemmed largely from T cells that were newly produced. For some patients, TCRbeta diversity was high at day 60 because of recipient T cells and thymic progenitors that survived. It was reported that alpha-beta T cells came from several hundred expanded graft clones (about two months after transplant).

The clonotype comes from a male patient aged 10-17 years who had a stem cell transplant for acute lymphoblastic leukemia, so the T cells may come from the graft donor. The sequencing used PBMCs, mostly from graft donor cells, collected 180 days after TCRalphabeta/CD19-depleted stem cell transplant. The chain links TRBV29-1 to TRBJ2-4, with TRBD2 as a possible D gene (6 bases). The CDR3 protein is CSVLYLRFRRDIQYF. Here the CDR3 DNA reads TGCAGCGTTCTCTACCTTAGATTCCGGAGGGACATTCAGTACTTC.